The rows below give T cell receptor beta chains drawn from one sample of a study of immune characterization of retroperitoneal liposarcoma. MiXCR was run by TCRdb on the PCR reads, yielding one entry per CDR3 protein. The profile shows thousands of distinct CDR3 sequences, 35% to 45% of them singletons. The specimen sequenced was tumor tissue. These receptors all come from a male donor with retroperitoneal liposarcoma. CDR3s leave out the opening cysteine and the closing phenylalanine or tryptophan.

J	V	CDR3
TRBJ2-1	TRBV7-3	ASSPQREDPWNEQF
TRBJ2-4	TRBV11-1	ASSKSAGQATD
TRBJ2-5	TRBV7-2	ASNLLSSQETQY
TRBJ1-1	TRBV6-6	ASADGQNTEAF
TRBJ2-1	TRBV10-3	AISESSSGMGWDEQF
TRBJ1-5	TRBV6-1	ASSFSSNQPQH
TRBJ2-3	TRBV6-1	ASRVIAGTDTQY
TRBJ2-1	TRBV6-1	ASIPQTQVVGVSYNEQF
TRBJ1-5	TRBV12-3/TRBV12-4	ASSSGNGQPQH
TRBJ2-5	TRBV12-3/TRBV12-4	ASSFRSLSQYNEQY
.	TRBV6-8	ASSNAGGLETQY
TRBJ1-1	TRBV12-3/TRBV12-4	ASGRGPSEAF
TRBJ1-2	TRBV12-3/TRBV12-4	ASSLSPAYGYT
TRBJ2-1	TRBV27	ASKRAPGESNEQF
.	TRBV6-1	ASSLLAGALHEQF
TRBJ2-7	TRBV12-3/TRBV12-4	ASSLGPAGLSPYEQY
TRBJ2-2	TRBV7-2	ASSLGIEREFGELF
TRBJ2-3	TRBV6-1	ASSPRLAGVETQY
TRBJ2-1	TRBV14	ASSQQGVYNEQF
TRBJ1-1	TRBV4-3	ASSQGQKEAF
.	TRBV6-1	ASSPLLGLPGDNEQY
TRBJ2-1	TRBV6-1	ASSEAQTGGQETQF
.	TRBV6-1	ASSEAWQGTYEQY
TRBJ2-2	TRBV7-3	ASSPMGYTGELF
TRBJ2-3	TRBV6-1	ASSEWALADGTDTQY
TRBJ2-1	TRBV7-2	ASTTRGLANYEQF
TRBJ2-1	TRBV5-3	ARSLVVHPRLANNEQF
.	TRBV6-1	ASSQALRNEQY
TRBJ1-1	TRBV6-6	ASSYAGIAF
TRBJ2-5	TRBV6-1	ASSEDGEDPGGETQY
TRBJ2-1	TRBV30	AWSVLADTYNEQF
TRBJ2-2	TRBV7-2	ASSLTLSGELF
TRBJ2-1	TRBV27	ASSLTGTKQF
TRBJ1-1	TRBV27	ASSLLSGTEAF
TRBJ1-3	TRBV6-1	ASSEAIGEPGNTIY
.	TRBV11-2	ASSFGGGQETQY
TRBJ1-4	TRBV6-1	ASSTGRQGPLTNEKLF
TRBJ2-5	TRBV6-1	ASRGIQVLQETQY
TRBJ2-3	TRBV6-4	ASSESPGGADTQY
.	TRBV7-2	ASSKVGGPEAEQY
TRBJ2-1	TRBV6-1	AAGDYGSYEQF
TRBJ2-3	TRBV7-2	ASSSYSSTDTQY
TRBJ2-1	TRBV23-1	ASSRTSGRTYNEQF
TRBJ2-5	TRBV6-4	ASSDNIVPGNEQY
TRBJ1-2	TRBV30	AWEGSGRGYT
TRBJ1-1	TRBV7-2	ASSFVGDTEAF
TRBJ2-3	TRBV4-1	ASSQDSLADTDTQY
TRBJ2-2	TRBV4-3	ASSQGLAGDNTGELF
TRBJ1-5	TRBV27	ASSLYPRHQPQH
TRBJ2-3	TRBV7-2	ASSLGRVGADTQY
.	TRBV6-6	ASRGGGSGTGYYEQY
TRBJ2-5	TRBV6-1	ASSERDEQY
.	TRBV4-1	ASSATSGPFREQY